This T cell receptor beta chain came from a study of blood T cell repertoires in COVID-19. CDR1 SGHRS and CDR2 YFSETQ come from the germline V gene. CDR3 size: 15 residues. The V gene end was trimmed by 1 base and the J gene end by 4 bases; junction bases not matched to a gene: 3. TCRdb's table, derived via immunoSEQ multiplex PCR, lists solely in-frame clones and lacks some. The sample lists under 350,000 clones, about 92% occurring once. This receptor was obtained from a man between 60 and 75 years old who had recovered from COVID-19. The chain has TRBV5-1 and TRBJ1-4, with 8 bases matching TRBD1. The sequencing input was PBMCs or T cells enriched from blood (not recorded which). CDR3 in amino acids: CASSLQGASNEKLFF. The CDR3 DNA is TGCGCCAGCAGCTTGCAGGGGGCTAGTAATGAAAAACTGTTTTTT. Full variable domain (rest looked up from reference TRBV5-1 and TRBJ1-4): KAGVTQTPRYLIKTRGQQVTLSCSPISGHRSVSWYQQTPGQGLQFLFEYFSETQRNKGNFPGRFSGRQFSNSRSEMNVSTLELGDSALYLCASSLQGASNEKLFFGSGTQLSVL.